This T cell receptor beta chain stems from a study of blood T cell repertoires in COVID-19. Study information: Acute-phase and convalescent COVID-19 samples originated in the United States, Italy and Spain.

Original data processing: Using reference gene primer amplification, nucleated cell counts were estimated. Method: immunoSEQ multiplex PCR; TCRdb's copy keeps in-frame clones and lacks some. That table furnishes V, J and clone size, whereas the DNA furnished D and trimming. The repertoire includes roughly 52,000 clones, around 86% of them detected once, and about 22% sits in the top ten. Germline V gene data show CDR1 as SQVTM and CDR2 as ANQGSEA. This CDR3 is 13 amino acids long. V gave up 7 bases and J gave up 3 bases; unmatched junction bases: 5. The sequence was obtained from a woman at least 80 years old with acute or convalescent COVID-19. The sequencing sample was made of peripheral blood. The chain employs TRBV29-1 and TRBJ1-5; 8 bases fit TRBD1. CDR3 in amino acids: CSGSTGVNQPQHF. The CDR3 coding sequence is TGCAGCGGGTCGACAGGGGTCAATCAGCCCCAGCATTTT.